Each of the 30 T cell receptor beta chains below was sequenced from the same sample in a study of patients and donors after allogeneic stem cell transplantation. Each CDR3 protein is one row after TCRdb ran MiXCR on the RT-PCR reads. The sample contains about a million distinct CDR3 sequences, approximately 19% of which appear only once. What was sequenced was blood, either unsorted or a sorted T cell fraction (not recorded which). The source of these receptors is a human donor who was either an allogeneic HSCT recipient or a stem cell or donor lymphocyte infusion donor (not recorded which). It is not recorded whose cells these are; they may come from a transplant donor.

V is TRBV7-2 and J is TRBJ2-2; D call uncertain. V was pared by 5 bases and J by 8 bases, with 15 bases between. From germline, CDR1 is SGHTA and CDR2 FQGNSA. The CDR3 length is 14 residues. The CDR3 is CASSPFRSGGELFF. CDR3 bases: TGTGCCAGCAGCCCGTTTAGGTCTGGAGGGGAGCTGTTTTTT.

The chain couples TRBV29-1 to TRBJ1-1; TRBD1 agrees at 7 bases. CDR1 and CDR2 from the germline V gene are SQVTM and ANQGSEA. The CDR3 runs 13 residues. Germline trimming cut 7 bases from V and 1 base from J; bases unmatched to any gene: 6. The DNA for the CDR3 is TGCAGCGCCTGGGACAGCTCGAACACTGAAGCTTTCTTT. This codes for CSAWDSSNTEAFF. The whole variable domain, filled in from reference TRBV29-1 and TRBJ1-1, reads SAVISQKPSRDICQRGTSLTIQCQVDSQVTMMFWYRQQPGQSLTLIATANQGSEATYESGFVIDKFPISRPNLTFSTLTVSNMSPEDSSIYLCSAWDSSNTEAFFGQGTRLTVV.

Many counts were recorded for this clonotype. V gene TRBV20-1 combines with J gene TRBJ1-3; D is ambiguous. Germline values: CDR1 DFQATT, CDR2 SNEGSKA (reference sequence). CDR3 size: 14 residues. V gave up 7 bases and J gave up 0 bases, with 13 bases separating them. CDR3 sequence (DNA): TGCAGTGTAATCAACTACAACTCTGGAAACACCATATATTTT. The encoded protein is CSVINYNSGNTIYF.

This clonotype was recorded a few times. The chain is built from TRBV28 and TRBJ2-3; 9 bases line up with TRBD2. The CDR3 contains 16 residues. Trimming cost V 7 bases and J 2 bases; bases outside gene matches: 10. The V gene's germline CDR1 is MDHEN and CDR2 SYDVKM. The CDR3 DNA reads as TGTGCCAGCACCTTATATCTAGCGGGACCCACAGATACGCAGTATTTT. Translating it yields CASTLYLAGPTDTQYF.

This CDR3 is CASSQGTGKETQYF. The CDR3 coding sequence is TGTGCCAGCAGCCAAGGGACAGGGAAAGAGACCCAGTACTTC. This sequence joins TRBV7-8 and TRBJ2-5; 9 positions agree with TRBD1. The CDR3 spans 14 residues. V gave up 5 bases and J gave up 3 bases; unmatched junction bases: 4. Germline V gene data show CDR1 as SGHVS and CDR2 as FQNEAQ.

This clonotype was seen more than once but under ten times. This chain joins TRBV12-3 or TRBV12-4 and TRBJ2-3, with D possibly matching TRBD2 (5 bases). V was shortened by 6 bases and J by 0 bases, with 13 bases between the two germline ends. This CDR3 contains 15 residues. The CDR3 protein is CASRLTTSSTDTQYF. The CDR3 nucleotides read TGTGCCAGCAGGCTGACTACTTCGAGCACAGATACGCAGTATTTT.

This chain joins TRBV9 and TRBJ1-4; D is ambiguous. The germline V gene encodes CDR1 SGDLS and CDR2 YYNGEE. The V end lost 0 bases, the J end lost 7 bases, and 19 bases lay between the germline ends. CDR3 length: 17 residues. The CDR3 DNA sequence: TGTGCCAGCAGCGTAGGAGGTTCGACGGATTTTGGTGAAAAACTGTTTTTT. Residues: CASSVGGSTDFGEKLFF.

The chain is built from TRBV7-9 and TRBJ2-2, with D unresolved. The germline V and J ends were trimmed by 1 base and 7 bases, with 10 bases remaining between them. This CDR3 comprises 14 residues. Germline assignment: CDR1 SEHNR and CDR2 FQNEAQ (reference sequence). CDR3 in amino acids: CASSLDVSSGELFF. CDR3 DNA: TGTGCCAGCAGCTTAGATGTATCAAGCGGGGAGCTGTTTTTT.

This clonotype was seen a few times. V usage is TRBV9 and J usage is TRBJ2-1, with D tentatively TRBD2 (7 bases). In germline, CDR1 is SGDLS, CDR2 YYNGEE. The V gene lost 7 bases and the J gene lost 6 bases, with 14 bases spanning the gap. The CDR3 sequence is 13 residues long. The CDR3 protein is CASGDTGGNEQFF. For the CDR3, the DNA is TGTGCCAGCGGGGACACGGGGGGCAATGAGCAGTTCTTC. The entire variable domain, with the rest obtained from reference TRBV9 and TRBJ2-1, is as follows: DSGVTQTPKHLITATGQRVTLRCSPRSGDLSVYWYQQSLDQGLQFLIQYYNGEERAKGNILERFSAQQFPDLHSELNLSSLELGDSALYFCASGDTGGNEQFFGPGTRLTVL.

This clonotype has at least ten counts. The chain links TRBV12-3 or TRBV12-4 to TRBJ2-2, with 7 bases identical to TRBD1. This CDR3 has 18 amino acids. Unmatched junction bases numbered 13, after V lost 2 bases and J lost 4 bases. CDR3 loop: CASSLRDRLTIATGELFF. In nucleotides, the CDR3 is TGTGCCAGCAGTTTACGGGACAGACTTACTATCGCCACCGGGGAGCTGTTTTTT.

In this sample, this clonotype turned up a few times. The V and J genes are TRBV20-1 and TRBJ1-1; 9 bases align to TRBD1. V lost 5 bases and J lost 3; bases outside the gene matches: 10. The germline CDR1 and CDR2 sequences are DFQATT and SNEGSKA (reference sequence). The CDR3 loop spans 15 amino acids. This CDR3 reads CSARAAQGADTEAFF. Written as DNA, the CDR3 is TGCAGTGCTCGAGCGGCACAGGGGGCAGACACTGAAGCTTTCTTT.

This rearrangement joins TRBV12-3 or TRBV12-4 to TRBJ2-7; weak D call: TRBD2 (5 bases). The ends were cut back, 5 bases at V and 1 base at J, with 9 bases in the middle. The CDR3 loop spans 13 amino acids. CDR3 loop: CASSTDLSYEQYF. The DNA of the CDR3 is TGTGCCAGCAGTACGGACTTGTCCTACGAGCAGTACTTC.

J is TRBJ2-6 and V is TRBV7-8, with 7 bases aligning to TRBD1. This CDR3 is 15 amino acids long. V lost 6 bases to trimming and J lost 4 bases; unmatched junction nucleotides: 6. Germline values: CDR1 SGHVS, CDR2 FQNEAQ. CDR3 sequence: CASRPDRAGANVLTF. DNA of the CDR3: TGTGCCAGCAGACCCGACAGGGCCGGGGCCAACGTCCTGACTTTC. Complete variable domain (other parts from reference TRBV7-8 and TRBJ2-6): GAGVSQSPRYKVAKRGQDVALRCDPISGHVSLFWYQQALGQGPEFLTYFQNEAQLDKSGLPSDRFFAERPEGSVSTLKIQRTQQEDSAVYLCASRPDRAGANVLTFGAGSRLTVL.

This clonotype was seen only a few times. V is TRBV6-2 or TRBV6-3 and J is TRBJ2-5; 10 positions agree with TRBD1. CDR3 length: 13 residues. Trimming cost V 7 bases and J 4 bases; bases outside gene matches: 3. Germline assignment: CDR1 MNHEY and CDR2 SVGEGT. CDR3 loop: CASKRTGGETQYF. In DNA form, the CDR3 reads TGTGCCAGCAAACGGACAGGGGGAGAGACCCAGTACTTC.

This clonotype was observed a few times. The J gene is TRBJ1-3, the V gene TRBV6-1; D unclear. Germline loops: CDR1 MNHNS, CDR2 SASEGT. The CDR3 runs 14 residues. The ends were cut back, 3 bases at V and 0 bases at J, with 6 bases in the middle. The CDR3 DNA reads TGTGCCAGCAGTGAGAACAACTCTGGAAACACCATATATTTT. Translation: CASSENNSGNTIYF.

In its sample, this clonotype was seen once. This chain uses TRBV7-8 with TRBJ2-7; 7 bases map to TRBD1. CDR1 SGHVS and CDR2 FQNEAQ come from the germline V gene. The V and J ends lost 2 bases and 4 bases, in that order; junction bases with no gene match: 11. The CDR3 is made up of 16 amino acids. The CDR3 DNA reads as TGTGCCAGCAGCTTATGGTTCGGGACAGACTCTTACGAGCAGTACTTC. Protein: CASSLWFGTDSYEQYF. The variable domain in full, completed from reference TRBV7-8 and TRBJ2-7, reads GAGVSQSPRYKVAKRGQDVALRCDPISGHVSLFWYQQALGQGPEFLTYFQNEAQLDKSGLPSDRFFAERPEGSVSTLKIQRTQQEDSAVYLCASSLWFGTDSYEQYFGPGTRLTVT.

The chain is built from TRBV29-1 and TRBJ1-1; D perhaps matches TRBD1 (6 bases). CDR1 is SQVTM and CDR2 is ANQGSEA in the germline V gene. CDR3 length equals 15 residues. Trimming pared 4 bases from V and 2 bases from J, leaving 17 bases between. This CDR3 reads CSVAHRAFGNTEAFF. CDR3 DNA sequence: TGCAGCGTTGCTCACAGGGCCTTCGGAAACACTGAAGCTTTCTTT.

The CDR3 here is CASTPYWRQTVFSYNEQFF. DNA of the CDR3: TGTGCCAGCACCCCTTACTGGAGACAGACCGTGTTCTCCTACAATGAGCAGTTCTTC. The J gene is TRBJ2-1, the V gene TRBV28; D perhaps matches TRBD1 (5 bases). Germline loops: CDR1 MDHEN, CDR2 SYDVKM. The CDR3 runs to 19 residues. V was trimmed by 7 bases and J by 0 bases, leaving 25 bases between them.

This clonotype was detected only a few times. This chain connects TRBV5-1 to TRBJ2-7; maybe TRBD1 (5 bases). Germline CDR1 reads SGHRS; CDR2 reads YFSETQ. Trimming removed 7 bases at V and 0 bases at J, with 14 bases between. The CDR3 is 14 amino acids. The CDR3 sequence: CASGQGPSSYEQYF. The CDR3 region has the DNA TGCGCCAGCGGCCAGGGCCCTAGCTCCTACGAGCAGTACTTC.

This clonotype was found many times. The chain couples TRBV5-1 to TRBJ1-6; tentatively, D is TRBD1 (5 bases). The germline V gene has CDR1 SGHRS and CDR2 YFSETQ. V was clipped by 3 bases and J by 8 bases, with 15 bases between them. The CDR3 runs 15 residues. The CDR3 region has the DNA TGCGCCAGCAGCTCGAGACCCCAAGGGGATTCACCCCTCCACTTT. Its protein product is CASSSRPQGDSPLHF.

The rearrangement joins TRBV5-1 to TRBJ2-7, with 9 nucleotides matching TRBD1. Trimming removed 4 bases from V and 4 bases from J; junction bases left unmatched: 9. The CDR3 is made up of 15 amino acids. Per germline, CDR1 SGHRS and CDR2 YFSETQ. The CDR3 DNA sequence: TGCGCCAGCAGCGGAGCCGGGACAGGGAGTTACGAGCAGTACTTC. Its translation is CASSGAGTGSYEQYF. Supplemented by reference TRBV5-1 and TRBJ2-7, the full variable domain reads KAGVTQTPRYLIKTRGQQVTLSCSPISGHRSVSWYQQTPGQGLQFLFEYFSETQRNKGNFPGRFSGRQFSNSRSEMNVSTLELGDSALYLCASSGAGTGSYEQYFGPGTRLTVT.

This clonotype was counted a few times. The rearrangement uses TRBV2 and TRBJ2-2, with 8 positions matching TRBD1. The J segment lost 0 bases and the V segment lost 6 bases, leaving 3 bases of the junction unmatched. The CDR3 spans 15 residues. Germline assignment: CDR1 SNHLY and CDR2 FYNNEI. CDR3 amino acids: CASRLDRANTGELFF. The CDR3 nucleotides are TGTGCCAGCAGGTTGGACAGGGCGAACACCGGGGAGCTGTTTTTT.

This clonotype was seen only a few times. The rearrangement uses TRBV12-3 or TRBV12-4 and TRBJ2-1; 13 nucleotides line up with TRBD2. V shed 7 bases and J 7 bases; nucleotides not matched to a gene: 10. This CDR3 has 16 amino acids. The CDR3 protein is CASTPLRTSGGNEQFF. The CDR3 region has the DNA TGTGCCAGCACCCCCTTAAGGACTAGCGGGGGAAATGAGCAGTTCTTC.

The chain uses TRBV27 and TRBJ1-5; D gene unclear. The V and J ends lost 2 bases and 3 bases respectively, with 8 bases between them. The CDR3 loop spans 14 amino acids. Germline CDR1 MNHEY, CDR2 SMNVEV (reference sequence). CDR3 protein: CASSLTAANQPQHF. CDR3 bases: TGTGCCAGCAGTTTAACCGCTGCCAATCAGCCCCAGCATTTT.

This chain uses TRBV5-1 with TRBJ2-7; maybe TRBD2 (6 bases). The CDR3 sequence is 14 residues long. The V end was cut by 2 bases, the J end by 2 bases, with 11 bases between. CDR1 SGHRS and CDR2 YFSETQ come from the germline V gene. The CDR3 bases are TGCGCCAGCAGCTTCGGGACTCTTCCCTACGAGCAGTACTTC. Translated, it gives CASSFGTLPYEQYF.

Only a few counts were recorded for this clonotype. The rearrangement joins TRBV6-1 to TRBJ2-3, with a weak D call TRBD1 (6 bases). Germline values: CDR1 MNHNS, CDR2 SASEGT. The CDR3 extends over 13 amino acids. Trimming stripped 7 bases from V and 6 bases from J, with 14 bases between. CDR3 in amino acids: CASIARGLDTQYF. CDR3 nucleotide sequence: TGTGCCAGCATAGCCAGGGGTTTGGATACGCAGTATTTT.

V usage is TRBV7-9 and J usage is TRBJ2-4; D possibly uses TRBD1 or TRBD2 (5 bases each). This CDR3 is built from 16 residues. Germline V gene sequence: CDR1 SEHNR, CDR2 FQNEAQ (reference sequence). Trimming removed 1 base from V and 0 bases from J, with 10 bases in between. CDR3 amino acids: CASSLEGTRAKNIQYF. For the CDR3, the DNA is TGTGCCAGCAGCTTAGAAGGGACGAGAGCCAAAAACATTCAGTACTTC.

V is TRBV20-1 and J is TRBJ2-1, with a weak D call TRBD1 (5 bases). The CDR3 is 17 amino acids. Germline CDR1 and CDR2: DFQATT and SNEGSKA (reference sequence). V dropped 6 bases and J dropped 0 bases, with 21 bases sitting between them. The CDR3 nucleotides read TGCAGTGCACCCTCCTGGGGCGAAAGAAGCTCCTACAATGAGCAGTTCTTC. It specifies CSAPSWGERSSYNEQFF.

This clonotype was found a few times. The genes are TRBV20-1 and TRBJ2-7; possibly TRBD1 for D (5 bases). The CDR3 consists of 11 residues. Germline V gene data show CDR1 as DFQATT and CDR2 as SNEGSKA (reference sequence). Trimming shortened V by 6 bases and J by 4 bases, and 10 bases separated the two germline ends. The CDR3 DNA sequence: TGCAGTGCCCAGGACACATACGAGCAGTACTTC. Translation gives CSAQDTYEQYF.

This clonotype turned up a few times. V usage is TRBV2 and J usage is TRBJ2-4, with D tentatively TRBD2 (5 bases). Deletions cut 7 bases from V and 1 base from J, with 20 bases between. The CDR3 extends over 17 amino acids. From germline, CDR1 is SNHLY and CDR2 FYNNEI. This CDR3 is CASIAMDGLVAKNIQYF. The CDR3, as DNA: TGTGCCAGCATCGCCATGGACGGACTGGTCGCCAAAAACATTCAGTACTTC.